This T cell receptor (beta chain) emerged from a study of shared clonotypes between healthy human individuals. The method was immunoSEQ multiplex PCR; TCRdb's version includes in-frame clones alone and lacks a portion of them. The sample contains roughly 1,500,000 clones, approximately 98.5% of which appear only once. The CDR3 consists of 16 residues. The germline CDR1 and CDR2 sequences are SEHNR and FQNEAQ (reference sequence). Trimming at V came to 5 bases and at J to 2 bases, leaving 5 bases not matched to a gene. The chain carries TRBV7-9 and TRBJ2-2, with 10 positions matching TRBD2. The sequence came from a man younger than 45 in good health. Sequencing used naive CD4+ T cells sorted from blood. Subset reported: CD45RA+ positively selected. The CDR3 region is CASSHTSGNNTGELFF. CDR3 DNA: TGTGCCAGCAGCCACACTAGCGGGAATAACACCGGGGAGCTGTTTTTT.